This T cell receptor beta chain stems from a study of cytomegalovirus exposure and HLA in healthy donors. Study-wide results and limits: For most TCR beta V segments, an earlier analysis put the productive rate at about 87% or about 30% of the time. The study labeled 150 to 200 TCR beta chains cytomegalovirus-associated.

Vbeta (60) and Jbeta (13) primers were used in the PCR. Clones were read by immunoSEQ multiplex PCR, and TCRdb kept only the in-frame ones, dropping some. The table records 250,000 to 350,000 clones, around two thirds of them present only once. The CDR3 covers 15 residues. The germline V and J ends were trimmed by 2 bases and 3 bases, with 12 bases remaining between them. Germline CDR1 is MNHNS and CDR2 is SASEGT. Healthy bone marrow donors made up the donor group. At sampling all donors were nominally healthy, likely with unrecorded immune exposures. About this clone itself: Its antigen is still unknown.

This rearrangement joins TRBV6-1 to TRBJ2-3; no definite D call. This sequence originates from a female donor in good health and CMV-seronegative. The sequenced sample was PBMCs. CDR3 DNA sequence: TGTGCCAGCAGTGAAACAAACCGTATGACAGATACGCAGTATTTT. This sequence encodes CASSETNRMTDTQYF.